The text below deals with one TCR beta chain. V shed 2 bases and J shed 2 bases, with 9 bases lying between them. Germline V lookup: CDR1 MNHEY, CDR2 SVGAGI. The CDR3 consists of 15 residues. During its preparation, the TCRbeta library received unique molecular identifiers. Each CDR3 protein gets one entry after TCRdb re-called the PCR reads with MiXCR. The sample includes 440,000 or so distinct CDR3 sequences, roughly a tenth of them seen just once. This sample was taken from a study of T-cell reconstitution after alpha-beta-depleted transplantation in children. Sequenced material: PBMCs from the stem cell graft donor, taken from the stem cell graft. V and J are TRBV6-5 and TRBJ2-2, with D uncertain. The source of this sequence is a human donor who donated a stem cell graft to a child with acute myeloid leukemia. CDR3 region: CASSYHGPNTGELFF. CDR3 in DNA: TGTGCCAGCAGTTACCACGGACCCAACACCGGGGAGCTGTTTTTT.